The following is a TCR beta chain sequence with its context. TCRdb passed the 5' RACE reads through MiXCR, listing each CDR3 protein once. This repertoire shows under 8,000 distinct CDR3 sequences, 45% to 65% found once; its top ten account for 2.5% to 3.5%. CDR3 length: 11 residues. Trimming removed 2 bases at V and 14 bases at J, with 11 bases between. The germline V gene encodes CDR1 SGHRS and CDR2 YFSETQ. The V call is TRBV5-1, the J call TRBJ2-1; weak D call: TRBD1 (5 bases). This receptor was taken from a female donor with breast cancer. The sample taken for sequencing was naive CD4+ T cells sorted from a lymph node. Indicated subset: naive CD4+ T cells, CD4+CD45RA+CD25-. CDR3 coding DNA: TGCGCCAGCAGCTTAGGGGTCAGGGAGTTCTTC. Translation gives CASSLGVREFF. Drawing the rest from reference TRBV5-1 and TRBJ2-1, the complete variable domain is KAGVTQTPRYLIKTRGQQVTLSCSPISGHRSVSWYQQTPGQGLQFLFEYFSETQRNKGNFPGRFSGRQFSNSRSEMNVSTLELGDSALYLCASSLGVREFFGPGTRLTVL.